These 17 T cell receptor beta chains share one sample of origin, sequenced in a study of T cell repertoires in cytomegalovirus infection. TCRdb redid the calling of the reads with MiXCR, one entry per CDR3 protein. The top ten hold around an eighth of the sample, which has roughly 990,000 distinct CDR3 sequences, approximately 30% seen once. What these receptors recognize is not known. The specimen comprised cultured CD8+ T cells from PBMCs, sampled from culture after CMV antigen stimulation. These receptors originate from a human donor in good health (CMV status not recorded). Some clones in this sample may be carry-over from other donors' samples.

In regard to this clonotype: This may be a read error, as it is one base from a much larger clone. The chain links TRBV7-2 to TRBJ2-3; 7 bases line up with TRBD1. The CDR3 runs to 15 residues. Germline loops: CDR1 SGHTA, CDR2 FQGNSA. CDR3 protein: CANSFYRGLTDTQYF. CDR3 DNA: TGTGCCAACAGCTTTTACAGGGGTTTGACAGATACGCAGTATTTT.

This clonotype was counted a few times. This sequence joins TRBV27 and TRBJ2-1; no reliable D call. Per the germline V gene, CDR1 is MNHEY and CDR2 is SMNVEV (reference sequence). This CDR3 contains 12 residues. The germline V and J ends were trimmed by 5 bases and 5 bases, with 7 bases remaining between them. CDR3 nucleotides: TGTGCCAGCAGTGCAGACGACAATGAGCAGTTCTTC. This codes for CASSADDNEQFF.

This clonotype was observed at least ten times. The genes are TRBV7-2 and TRBJ2-7, with a possible D match to TRBD2 (6 bases). The CDR3 is 15 residues long. Trimming pared 1 base from V and 3 bases from J, leaving 13 bases between. The germline V gene has CDR1 SGHTA and CDR2 FQGNSA. The CDR3: CASSLGLWGDYEQYV. The CDR3 coding sequence is TGTGCCAGCAGCTTAGGTCTGTGGGGGGACTACGAGCAGTACGTC.

The rearrangement joins TRBV4-3 to TRBJ2-1; 9 bases fit TRBD1. CDR3 length: 15 amino acids. Germline values: CDR1 LGHNA, CDR2 YSLEER. The V and J ends lost 1 base and 6 bases, in that order; junction bases with no gene match: 4. CDR3 coding DNA: TGCGCCAGCAGCCAAGTAGGGACAGGGACCAATGAGCAGTTCTTC. Its translation: CASSQVGTGTNEQFF.

This clonotype was picked up a small number of times. The genes are TRBV7-9 and TRBJ1-1, with D unresolved. The CDR3 extends over 14 amino acids. V was cut by 1 base and J by 1 base, with 7 bases left in between. Germline values: CDR1 SEHNR, CDR2 FQNEAQ (reference sequence). The CDR3 nucleotides read TGTGCCAGCAGCTTAGAATCGGCGAACACTGAAGCTTTCTTT. Translation: CASSLESANTEAFF.

This clonotype was found once. Relative to the germline gene, one junction end is altered; a read error may explain this. The chain recombines TRBV28 with TRBJ2-3; possibly TRBD2 for D (5 bases). The CDR3 spans 13 residues. Germline loops: CDR1 MDHEN, CDR2 SYDVKM. The CDR3: CVSSGRDTDTQYF. The CDR3, as DNA: TGTGTCAGCAGCGGTAGGGACACAGATACGCAGTATTTT. The full variable domain, completed using reference TRBV28 and TRBJ2-3, is DVKVTQSSRYLVKRTGEKVFLECVQDMDHENMFWYRQDPGLGLRLIYFSYDVKMKEKGDIPEGYSVSREKKERFSLILESASTNQTSMYLCVSSGRDTDTQYFGPGTRLTVL.

The chain combines TRBV4-1 with TRBJ2-1; the D is unclear. V lost 0 bases, J lost 2 bases, and 5 bases lay in between. This CDR3 is 14 amino acids long. Per germline, CDR1 MGHRA and CDR2 YSYEKL. In DNA form, the CDR3 reads TGCGCCAGCAGCCAAGAACCAGCCTACAATGAGCAGTTCTTC. This encodes CASSQEPAYNEQFF.

Turning to this clonotype: A much more abundant neighbour one base away suggests this may be a read error. Likely a read error: the CDR3 ends without its conserved phenylalanine or tryptophan. The chain has TRBV6-2 or TRBV6-3 and TRBJ2-7, with TRBD2 matching over 10 bases. Germline-derived CDR1 and CDR2 are MNHEY and SVGEGT. This CDR3 comprises 17 residues. With 2 bases clipped from V and 3 bases from J, the junction kept 10 bases outside the gene matches. The CDR3 sequence is CASSYRSSGGAHYEQYA. CDR3 nucleotides: TGTGCCAGCAGTTACAGGTCTAGCGGGGGAGCTCACTACGAGCAGTACGCC.

V usage is TRBV27 and J usage is TRBJ2-4, with D perhaps assigned TRBD1 or TRBD2 (6 bases each). This CDR3 comprises 14 residues. CDR1 is MNHEY and CDR2 is SMNVEV in the germline V gene (reference sequence). The V and J ends lost 8 bases and 3 bases respectively, with 14 bases between them. CDR3 DNA: TGTGCCAGCGCTTGGGGGGCAGGCAAAAACATTCAGTACTTC. This codes for CASAWGAGKNIQYF.

About this clonotype: A clone one base away is much larger, so this may be a read error. CDR3 region: CANSLNGGHYSNQPQHF. CDR3 nucleotides: TGTGCCAACAGCTTAAATGGGGGACATTATAGCAATCAGCCCCAGCATTTT. The chain employs TRBV7-2 and TRBJ1-5, with a weak D call TRBD1 (6 bases). This CDR3 has 17 residues. CDR1 and CDR2 from the germline V gene are SGHTA and FQGNSA.

To note about this clonotype: A read error may produce the germline difference seen at one junction end. This chain joins TRBV7-7 and TRBJ2-3; D is ambiguous. The CDR3 consists of 14 residues. Germline CDR1 is SSHAT and CDR2 is FNYEAQ (reference sequence). Written as DNA, the CDR3 is TGTGCTAGCAGCACCGAGCAGGCCTCAGATACGCAGTATTTT. Protein: CASSTEQASDTQYF.

This clonotype was detected a few times. This chain links TRBV7-8 with TRBJ1-2; TRBD1 matches at 7 bases. CDR3 size: 11 residues. The ends lost 10 bases at V and 4 bases at J; junction bases unmatched: 3. The germline gives CDR1 SGHVS, CDR2 FQNEAQ. The CDR3 is CANRGFYGYTF. CDR3 coding DNA: TGTGCCAACAGGGGTTTCTATGGCTACACCTTC.

This clonotype was picked up many times. This chain joins TRBV11-2 and TRBJ2-7; D is undetermined. With 2 bases removed from V and 0 bases from J, the gap between germline ends came to 5 bases. Germline CDR1 reads SGHAT; CDR2 reads FQNNGV. This CDR3 has 13 residues. In nucleotides, the CDR3 is TGTGCCAGCAGCTTAATACCCTCCTACGAGCAGTACGTC. Translating gives CASSLIPSYEQYV.

The genes are TRBV27 and TRBJ1-1; 10 bases align to TRBD1. This CDR3 is built from 15 residues. The germline gives CDR1 MNHEY, CDR2 SMNVEV (reference sequence). Germline trimming cut 5 bases from V and 6 bases from J; bases unmatched to any gene: 9. CDR3 nucleotide sequence: TGTGCCAGCAGTAACCCGGGACAGGGGTTCGCTGAAGCTTTCTTT. Translated: CASSNPGQGFAEAFF.

With regard to this clonotype: It may be a read error: a sequence one base away is much more abundant. The gene calls are TRBV7-9 and TRBJ1-2, with TRBD1 as a possible D gene (5 bases). The CDR3 totals 18 residues. Germline CDR1 and CDR2: SEHNR and FQNEAQ (reference sequence). The V end lost 4 bases, the J end lost 8 bases, and 29 bases lay between the germline ends. The CDR3 sequence is CASSYGVGRWARGEGYTF. Written as DNA, the CDR3 is TGTGCCAGCAGCTACGGCGTGGGGCGGTGGGCCCGAGGGGAAGGCTACACCTTC.

This clonotype was counted a few times. The chain recombines TRBV9 with TRBJ2-1; 9 nucleotides line up with TRBD1. Per the germline V gene, CDR1 is SGDLS and CDR2 is YYNGEE. This CDR3 has 17 residues. J gave up 1 base and V 4 bases, and 9 bases lay outside the gene matches. The CDR3 loop is CASSPGTGSRSYNEQFF. Written as DNA, the CDR3 is TGTGCCAGCAGCCCGGGGACAGGGAGTAGATCCTACAATGAGCAGTTCTTC. Supplemented by reference TRBV9 and TRBJ2-1, the full variable domain reads DSGVTQTPKHLITATGQRVTLRCSPRSGDLSVYWYQQSLDQGLQFLIQYYNGEERAKGNILERFSAQQFPDLHSELNLSSLELGDSALYFCASSPGTGSRSYNEQFFGPGTRLTVL.

CDR3 nucleotide sequence: TGTGCCAGCAGTTTTTCCACTAGCGGTGCCACCTACGAGCAGTACTTC. Translating gives CASSFSTSGATYEQYF. This chain uses TRBV12-3 or TRBV12-4 with TRBJ2-7; 8 bases line up with TRBD2. CDR3 length equals 16 residues. J lost 2 bases, V lost 3 bases, and 9 bases had no gene match.